The sequence of this TCR beta chain was determined in a study of shared clonotypes between healthy human individuals. Overall study findings and caveats: A generally larger estimated richness was seen in naive subsets than in memory subsets. Across a handful of donors, naive CD4 shared roughly 5.1%, naive CD8 more than 3%, memory CD4 roughly 2.5%, memory CD8 roughly 0.37%. Non-shared clonotypes had lower generation probabilities than clonotypes shared by all four sorted-subset donors.

Germline values: CDR1 MGHDK, CDR2 SYGVNS. With 1 base clipped from V and 1 base from J, the junction kept 4 bases outside the gene matches. This CDR3 is 16 amino acids long. The repertoire was sequenced with immunoSEQ multiplex PCR; TCRdb's copy has only in-frame clones and lacks some. Of roughly 400,000 clones in the sample, about 96% were seen once. About this clone: Its antigen is as yet unknown.

The receptor's source is a man aged 25-40 years in good health. The sequencing sample was made of memory CD8+ T cells sorted from blood. Subset reported: CD45RO+ cells pooled with CCR7-negative TemRA cells. This chain links TRBV25-1 with TRBJ2-3; 8 bases align to TRBD1. The CDR3 region has the DNA TGTGCCAGCAGTGAATCCAAGACAGGGGGCACAGATACGCAGTATTTT. It is translated as CASSESKTGGTDTQYF.